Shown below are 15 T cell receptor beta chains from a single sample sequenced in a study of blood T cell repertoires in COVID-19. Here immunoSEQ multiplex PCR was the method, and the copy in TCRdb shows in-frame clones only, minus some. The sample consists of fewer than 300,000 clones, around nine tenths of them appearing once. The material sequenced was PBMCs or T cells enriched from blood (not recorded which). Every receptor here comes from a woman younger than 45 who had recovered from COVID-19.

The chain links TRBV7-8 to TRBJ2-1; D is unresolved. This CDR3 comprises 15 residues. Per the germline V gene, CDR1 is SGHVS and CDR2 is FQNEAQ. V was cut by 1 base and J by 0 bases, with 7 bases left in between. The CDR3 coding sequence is TGTGCCAGCAGCTTAGTTGGCTCCTCCTACAATGAGCAGTTCTTC. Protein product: CASSLVGSSYNEQFF.

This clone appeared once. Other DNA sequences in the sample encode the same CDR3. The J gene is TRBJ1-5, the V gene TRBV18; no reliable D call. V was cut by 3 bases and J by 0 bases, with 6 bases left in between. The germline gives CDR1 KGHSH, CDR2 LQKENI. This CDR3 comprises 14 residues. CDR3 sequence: CASSPEGSNQPQHF. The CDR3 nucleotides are TGTGCCAGCTCACCCGAGGGTAGCAATCAGCCCCAGCATTTT.

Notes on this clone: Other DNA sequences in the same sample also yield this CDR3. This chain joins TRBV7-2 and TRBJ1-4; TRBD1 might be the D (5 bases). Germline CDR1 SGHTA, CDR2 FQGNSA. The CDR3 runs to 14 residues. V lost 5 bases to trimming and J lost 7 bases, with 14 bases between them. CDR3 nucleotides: TGTGCCAGCAGCCCCGGTCAGGGTGGTGAAAAACTGTTTTTT. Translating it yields CASSPGQGGEKLFF.

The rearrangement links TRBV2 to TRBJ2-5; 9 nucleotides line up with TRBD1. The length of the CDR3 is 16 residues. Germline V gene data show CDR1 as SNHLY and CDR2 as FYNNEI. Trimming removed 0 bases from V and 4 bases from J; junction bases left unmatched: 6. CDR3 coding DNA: TGTGCCAGCAGTGAAGCGGGACAGGGTAAGGGAGAGACCCAGTACTTC. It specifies CASSEAGQGKGETQYF. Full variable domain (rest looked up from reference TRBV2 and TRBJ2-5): EPEVTQTPSHQVTQMGQEVILRCVPISNHLYFYWYRQILGQKVEFLVSFYNNEISEKSEIFDDQFSVERPDGSNFTLKIRSTKLEDSAMYFCASSEAGQGKGETQYFGPGTRLLVL.

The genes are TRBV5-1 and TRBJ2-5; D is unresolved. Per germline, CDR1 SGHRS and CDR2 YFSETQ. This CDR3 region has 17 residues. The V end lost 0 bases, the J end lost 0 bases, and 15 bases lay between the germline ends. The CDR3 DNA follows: TGCGCCAGCAGCTTGGTGGGCGCACAGTTGTACCAAGAGACCCAGTACTTC. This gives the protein CASSLVGAQLYQETQYF.

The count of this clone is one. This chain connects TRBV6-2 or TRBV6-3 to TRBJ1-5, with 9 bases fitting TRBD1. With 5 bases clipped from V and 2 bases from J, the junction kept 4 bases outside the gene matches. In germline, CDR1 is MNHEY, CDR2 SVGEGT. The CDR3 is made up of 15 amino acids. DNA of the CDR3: TGTGCCAGCAGTAACAGGGGGCGAGGCAATCAGCCCCAGCATTTT. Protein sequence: CASSNRGRGNQPQHF.

The CDR3 nucleotides read TGTGCCAGCAGTTCTCCCGGGACAGCTAATCAGCCCCAGCATTTT. This translates into CASSSPGTANQPQHF. The V call is TRBV28, the J call TRBJ1-5; 7 nucleotides align to TRBD1. Germline assignment: CDR1 MDHEN and CDR2 SYDVKM. Unmatched junction bases numbered 7, after V lost 4 bases and J lost 4 bases. The CDR3 consists of 15 residues.

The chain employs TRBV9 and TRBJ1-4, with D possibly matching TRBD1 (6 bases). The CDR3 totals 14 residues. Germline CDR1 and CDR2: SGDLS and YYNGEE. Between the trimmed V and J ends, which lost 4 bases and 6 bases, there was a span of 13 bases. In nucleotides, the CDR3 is TGTGCCAGCAGCCCCCGGGGGGGCGATGAAAAACTGTTTTTT. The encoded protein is CASSPRGGDEKLFF.

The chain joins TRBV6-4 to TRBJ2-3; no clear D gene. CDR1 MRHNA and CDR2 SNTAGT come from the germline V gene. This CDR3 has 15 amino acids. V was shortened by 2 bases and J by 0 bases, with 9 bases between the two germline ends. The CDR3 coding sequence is TGTGCCAGCAGTGACGGCCAACAGAGCACAGATACGCAGTATTTT. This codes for CASSDGQQSTDTQYF.

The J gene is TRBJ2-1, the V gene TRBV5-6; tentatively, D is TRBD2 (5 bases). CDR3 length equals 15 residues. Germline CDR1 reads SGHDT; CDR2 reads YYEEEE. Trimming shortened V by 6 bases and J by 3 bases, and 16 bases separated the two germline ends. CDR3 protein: CASTLDYRNYNEQFF. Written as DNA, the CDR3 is TGTGCCAGCACCCTAGACTACCGGAACTACAATGAGCAGTTCTTC.

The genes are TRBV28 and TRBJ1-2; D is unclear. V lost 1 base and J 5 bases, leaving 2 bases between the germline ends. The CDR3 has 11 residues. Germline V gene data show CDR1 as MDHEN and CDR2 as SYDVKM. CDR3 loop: CASSLSYGYTF. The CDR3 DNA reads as TGTGCCAGCAGTTTATCGTATGGCTACACCTTC.

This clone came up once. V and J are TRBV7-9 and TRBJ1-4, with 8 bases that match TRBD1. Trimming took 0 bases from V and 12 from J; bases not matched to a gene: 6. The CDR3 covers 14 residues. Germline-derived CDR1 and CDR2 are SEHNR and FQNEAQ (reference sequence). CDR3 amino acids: CASSLADRERELFF. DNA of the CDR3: TGTGCCAGCAGCTTAGCGGACAGGGAGCGAGAACTGTTTTTT.

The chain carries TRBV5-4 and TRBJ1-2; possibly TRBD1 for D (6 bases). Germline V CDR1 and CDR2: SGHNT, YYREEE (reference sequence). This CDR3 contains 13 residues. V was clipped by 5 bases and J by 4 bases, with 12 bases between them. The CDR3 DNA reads TGTGCCAGCAGTTTACAGGGTGGCTATGGCTACACCTTC. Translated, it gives CASSLQGGYGYTF.

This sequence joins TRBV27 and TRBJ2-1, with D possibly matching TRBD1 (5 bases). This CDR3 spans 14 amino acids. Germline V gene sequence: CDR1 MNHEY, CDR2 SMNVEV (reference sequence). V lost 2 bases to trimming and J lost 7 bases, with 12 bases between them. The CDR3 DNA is TGTGCCAGCAGTTTACCGGGCAGGGTAAATGAGCAGTTCTTC. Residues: CASSLPGRVNEQFF.

CDR3 bases: TGTGCCAGCAGTTCCACTCACAGGACACTCAATCAGCCCCAGCATTTT. Its translation: CASSSTHRTLNQPQHF. The gene calls are TRBV28 and TRBJ1-5; TRBD1 is a possible D gene (5 bases). V dropped 4 bases and J dropped 3 bases, with 16 bases sitting between them. Germline CDR1 reads MDHEN; CDR2 reads SYDVKM. The CDR3 runs 16 residues.